This TCR beta chain was captured in a study of blood T cells in healthy people across ages. This clonotype was seen only a few times. It was with a sample-barcoded 5' primer and a J-beta primer mix that a second PCR of about 6 to 12 cycles was run. One entry per CDR3 protein, called by TCRdb with MiXCR from the 5' RACE reads. The profile shows fewer than 800,000 distinct CDR3 sequences, 21% of them singletons. After removal of 5 bases from V and 4 bases from J, the junction contained 10 bases not matched to a gene. Germline V lookup: CDR1 LGHNA, CDR2 YSLEER. The CDR3 runs 16 residues. The sample comprised blood. The sequence derives from an older man in good health. The chain recombines TRBV4-3 with TRBJ2-3, with 9 bases lining up with TRBD2. CDR3 region: CASSTQPGLASDTQYF. In DNA form, the CDR3 reads TGCGCCAGCAGCACTCAACCGGGACTAGCCTCAGATACGCAGTATTTT.